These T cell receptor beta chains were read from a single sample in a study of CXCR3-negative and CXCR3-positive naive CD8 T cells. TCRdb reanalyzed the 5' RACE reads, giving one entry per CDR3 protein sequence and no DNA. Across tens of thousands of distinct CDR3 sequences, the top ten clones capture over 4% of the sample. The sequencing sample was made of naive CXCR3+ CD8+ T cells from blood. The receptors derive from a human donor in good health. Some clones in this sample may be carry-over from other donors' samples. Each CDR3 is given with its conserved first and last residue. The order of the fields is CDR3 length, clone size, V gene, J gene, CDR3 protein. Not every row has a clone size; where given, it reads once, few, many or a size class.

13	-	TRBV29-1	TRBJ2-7	CSADLQGFNEQYF
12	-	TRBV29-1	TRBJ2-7	CSVTLGGGEQYF
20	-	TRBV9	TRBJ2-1	CASSGDFGGRARSSYNEQFF
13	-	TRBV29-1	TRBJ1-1	CSVEDGMNTEAFF
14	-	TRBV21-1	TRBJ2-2	CANPGVKDAGELFF
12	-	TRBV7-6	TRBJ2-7	CASSPNPYEQYF
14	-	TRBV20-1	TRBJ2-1	CSARSSGGDNEQFF
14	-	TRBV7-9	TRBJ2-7	CASSSAGATYEQYF
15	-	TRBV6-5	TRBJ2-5	CASSEIGQNQETQYF
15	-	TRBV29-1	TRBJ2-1	CSVEGDRETVNEQFF
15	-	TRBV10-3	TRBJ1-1	CAISESRQGGTEAFF
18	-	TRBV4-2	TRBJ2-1	CASSQTIAGAPSGGEQFF
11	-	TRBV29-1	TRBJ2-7	CSVDGLYEQYF
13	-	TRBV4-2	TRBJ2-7	CASSQTGGDEQYF
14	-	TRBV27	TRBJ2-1	CASSAGGSYNEQFF
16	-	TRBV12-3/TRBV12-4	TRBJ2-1	CASSPRERGPVHEQFF
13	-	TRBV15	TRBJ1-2	CATSPEVSYGYTF
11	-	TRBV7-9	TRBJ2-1	CASSFTNEQFF
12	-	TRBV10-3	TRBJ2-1	CAISGSVIEQFF
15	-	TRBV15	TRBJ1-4	CATSRGSGPNEKLFF
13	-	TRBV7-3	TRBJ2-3	CASSSMDTDTQYF
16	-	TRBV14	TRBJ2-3	CASSQVGGGAANTQYF
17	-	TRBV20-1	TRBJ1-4	CSAQRSAGANPNEKLFF
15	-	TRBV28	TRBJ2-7	CASSLLNRESREQYF
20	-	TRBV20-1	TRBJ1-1	CSARDSSEYWAGLLNTEAFF
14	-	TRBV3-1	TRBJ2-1	CASSQVHTYNEQFF
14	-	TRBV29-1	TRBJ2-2	CSVEGRGNTGELFF
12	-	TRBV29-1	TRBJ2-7	CSVVRENYEQYF
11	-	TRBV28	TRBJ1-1	CASNYGTEAFF
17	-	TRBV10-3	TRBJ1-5	CAISEGRTVGGNQPQHF
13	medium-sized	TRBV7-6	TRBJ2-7	CASTPGLAREQYF
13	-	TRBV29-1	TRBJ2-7	CSVAGDRSYEQYF
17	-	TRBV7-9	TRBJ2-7	CASSAPRGVEDLYEQYF
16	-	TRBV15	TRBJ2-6	CATSRTGLSGANVLIF
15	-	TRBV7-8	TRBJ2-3	CASSLWTSGMDTQYF
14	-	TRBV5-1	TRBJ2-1	CASSLDRAYNEQFF
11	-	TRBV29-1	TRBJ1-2	CSVKRPTGYTF
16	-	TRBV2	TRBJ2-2	CASSGRQGRNTGELFF
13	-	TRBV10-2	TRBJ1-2	CASSAAVNYGYTF
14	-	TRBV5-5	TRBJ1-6	CARRGDSYNSPLHF
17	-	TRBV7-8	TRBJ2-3	CASSSPGTGTRTDTQYF
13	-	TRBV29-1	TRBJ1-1	CSVQGGINTEAFF
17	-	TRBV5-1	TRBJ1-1	CASSLTGELLLRAEAFF
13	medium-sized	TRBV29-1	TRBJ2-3	CSVEGGDQDTQYF
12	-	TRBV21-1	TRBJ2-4	CASSKRKDIQYF
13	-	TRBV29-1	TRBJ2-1	CSPRTSGKNEQFF
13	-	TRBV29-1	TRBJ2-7	CSVEETGAYEQYF
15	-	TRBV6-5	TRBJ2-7	CASSPDGDWSYEQYF
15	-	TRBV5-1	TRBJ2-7	CASSPGPGFPYEQYF
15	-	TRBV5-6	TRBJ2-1	CASSSPEMITVEQFF
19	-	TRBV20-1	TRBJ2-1	CSARDSELNTGGIYNEQFF
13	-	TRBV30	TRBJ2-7	CAWSIWGDYEQYF
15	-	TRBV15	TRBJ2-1	CATSSPGGWYNEQFF
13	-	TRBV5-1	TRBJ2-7	CASRVEEGYEQYF
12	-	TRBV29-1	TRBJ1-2	CSVDRDPSGYTF
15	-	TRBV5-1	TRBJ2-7	CASSLLPGTGYEQYF
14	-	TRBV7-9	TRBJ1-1	CASSPLVANTEAFF
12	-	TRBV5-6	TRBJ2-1	CASSFSYNEQFF
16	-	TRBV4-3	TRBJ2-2	CASSQELAGVTGELFF
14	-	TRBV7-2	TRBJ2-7	CASSSSGGAYEQYF